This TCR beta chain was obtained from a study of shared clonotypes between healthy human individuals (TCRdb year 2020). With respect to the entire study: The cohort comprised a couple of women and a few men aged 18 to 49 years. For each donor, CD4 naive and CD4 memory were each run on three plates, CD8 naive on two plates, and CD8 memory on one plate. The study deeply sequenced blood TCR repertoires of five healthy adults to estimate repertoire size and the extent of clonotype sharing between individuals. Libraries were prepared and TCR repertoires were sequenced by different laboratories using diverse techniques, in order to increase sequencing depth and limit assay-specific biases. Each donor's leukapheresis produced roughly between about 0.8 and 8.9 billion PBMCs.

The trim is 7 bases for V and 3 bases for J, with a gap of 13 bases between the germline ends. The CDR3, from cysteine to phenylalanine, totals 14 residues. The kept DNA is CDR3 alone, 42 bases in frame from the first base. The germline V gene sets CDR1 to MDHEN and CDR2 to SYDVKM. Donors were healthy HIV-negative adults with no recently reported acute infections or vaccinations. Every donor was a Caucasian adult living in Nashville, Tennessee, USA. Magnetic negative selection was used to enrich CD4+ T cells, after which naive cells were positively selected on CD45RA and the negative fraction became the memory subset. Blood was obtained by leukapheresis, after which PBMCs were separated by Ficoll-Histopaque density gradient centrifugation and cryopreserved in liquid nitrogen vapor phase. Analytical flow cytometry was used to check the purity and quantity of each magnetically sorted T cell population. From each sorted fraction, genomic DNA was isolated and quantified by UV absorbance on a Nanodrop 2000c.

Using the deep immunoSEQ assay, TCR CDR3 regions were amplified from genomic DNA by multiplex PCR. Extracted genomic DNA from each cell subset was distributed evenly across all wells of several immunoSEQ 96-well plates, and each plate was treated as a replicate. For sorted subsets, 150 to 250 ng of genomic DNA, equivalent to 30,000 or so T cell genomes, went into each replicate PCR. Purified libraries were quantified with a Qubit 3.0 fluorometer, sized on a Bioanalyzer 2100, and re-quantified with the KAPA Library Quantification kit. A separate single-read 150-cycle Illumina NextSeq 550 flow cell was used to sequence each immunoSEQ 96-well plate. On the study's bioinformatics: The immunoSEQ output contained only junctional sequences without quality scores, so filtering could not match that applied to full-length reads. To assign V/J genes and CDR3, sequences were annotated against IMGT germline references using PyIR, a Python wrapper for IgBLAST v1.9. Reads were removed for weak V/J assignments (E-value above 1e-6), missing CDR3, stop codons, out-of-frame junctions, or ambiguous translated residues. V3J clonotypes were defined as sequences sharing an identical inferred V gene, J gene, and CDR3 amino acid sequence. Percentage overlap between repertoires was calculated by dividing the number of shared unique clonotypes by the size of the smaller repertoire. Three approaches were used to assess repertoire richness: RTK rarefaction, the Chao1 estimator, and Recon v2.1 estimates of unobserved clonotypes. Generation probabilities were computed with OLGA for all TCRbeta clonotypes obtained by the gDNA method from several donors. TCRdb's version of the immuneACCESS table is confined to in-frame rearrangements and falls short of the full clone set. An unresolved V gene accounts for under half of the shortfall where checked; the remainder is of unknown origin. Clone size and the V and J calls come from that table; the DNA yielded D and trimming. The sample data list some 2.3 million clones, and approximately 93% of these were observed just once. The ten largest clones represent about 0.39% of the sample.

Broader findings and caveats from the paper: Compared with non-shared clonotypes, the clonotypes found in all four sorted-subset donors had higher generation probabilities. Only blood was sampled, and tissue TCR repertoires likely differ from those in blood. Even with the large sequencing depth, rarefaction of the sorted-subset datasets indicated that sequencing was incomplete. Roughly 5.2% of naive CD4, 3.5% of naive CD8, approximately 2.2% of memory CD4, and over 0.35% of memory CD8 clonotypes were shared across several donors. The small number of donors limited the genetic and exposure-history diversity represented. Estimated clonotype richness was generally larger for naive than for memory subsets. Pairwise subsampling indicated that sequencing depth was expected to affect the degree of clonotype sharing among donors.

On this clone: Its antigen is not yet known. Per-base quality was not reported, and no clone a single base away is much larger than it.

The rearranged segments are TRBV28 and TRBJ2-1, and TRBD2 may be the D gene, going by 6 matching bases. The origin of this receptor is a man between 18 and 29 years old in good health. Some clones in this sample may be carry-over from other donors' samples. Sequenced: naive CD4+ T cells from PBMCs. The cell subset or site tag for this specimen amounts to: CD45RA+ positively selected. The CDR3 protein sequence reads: CASTPAGNYNEQFF. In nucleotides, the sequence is TGTGCCAGCACCCCAGCGGGCAACTACAATGAGCAGTTCTTC.